Presented here are 24 T cell receptor beta chains from one specimen sequenced in a study of PD-L1 blockade in urothelial cancer. This table comes from immunoSEQ multiplex PCR, and its TCRdb copy is limited to in-frame clones, with some not included. In the table there are 40,000 or so clones, over 75% of which are singletons. The specimen comprised PBMCs, sampled around atezolizumab (anti-PD-L1) treatment. These TCRs come from a man in his 70s with urothelial cancer.

This chain uses TRBV28 with TRBJ1-5, with D possibly matching TRBD1 (6 bases). Looked up from germline, CDR1 is MDHEN and CDR2 is SYDVKM. The CDR3 contains 15 residues. V was trimmed by 8 bases and J by 4 bases, leaving 18 bases between them. DNA of the CDR3: TGTGCCAGCCTATCTCATGGACAGAAGAATCAGCCCCAGCATTTT. Its translation is CASLSHGQKNQPQHF.

The chain employs TRBV5-1 and TRBJ1-1; the match to TRBD1 covers 8 bases. CDR1 SGHRS and CDR2 YFSETQ come from the germline V gene. After removal of 2 bases from V and 4 bases from J, the junction contained 7 bases not matched to a gene. The CDR3 spans 15 residues. The CDR3 loop is CASSFGAGGLTEAFF. The CDR3 bases are TGCGCCAGCAGCTTTGGGGCAGGGGGCCTCACTGAAGCTTTCTTT. Combining the CDR3 with reference TRBV5-1 and TRBJ1-1 gives the whole variable domain KAGVTQTPRYLIKTRGQQVTLSCSPISGHRSVSWYQQTPGQGLQFLFEYFSETQRNKGNFPGRFSGRQFSNSRSEMNVSTLELGDSALYLCASSFGAGGLTEAFFGQGTRLTVV.

This clone was picked up one time. The genes are TRBV11-3 and TRBJ2-1; 8 bases are a match to TRBD2. Losses at the gene ends were 0 bases for V and 4 bases for J; bases not matched to a gene: 2. The CDR3 is made up of 15 amino acids. Germline values: CDR1 SGHNT, CDR2 YENEEA. The CDR3 DNA is TGTGCCAGCAGCTTAGAGTTAGCGGGGTACAATGAGCAGTTCTTC. Its protein is CASSLELAGYNEQFF.

The gene calls are TRBV2 and TRBJ2-3; D unclear. This CDR3 is 12 amino acids long. Per germline, CDR1 SNHLY and CDR2 FYNNEI. Trimming shortened V by 6 bases and J by 4 bases, and 8 bases separated the two germline ends. DNA for the CDR3: TGTGCCAGCAGAATTGTAGCAGATACGCAGTATTTT. This gives the protein CASRIVADTQYF.

V gene TRBV5-4 combines with J gene TRBJ1-2; D is perhaps TRBD1 (5 bases). CDR3 length equals 15 residues. Trimming took 3 bases from V and 0 from J, leaving 12 bases between them. Germline CDR1 and CDR2: SGHNT and YYREEE (reference sequence). CDR3 nucleotides: TGTGCCAGCAGCTCCTGGGCCAGGGCTAACTATGGCTACACCTTC. It encodes CASSSWARANYGYTF.

The chain recombines TRBV13 with TRBJ1-1; tentatively, D is TRBD1 (6 bases). The CDR3 covers 15 residues. Germline V lookup: CDR1 PRHDT, CDR2 FYEKMQ (reference sequence). Trimming left V 5 bases short and J 4 bases short, with 17 bases between. CDR3 in DNA: TGTGCCAGCAGCCGGAGAGGGGGGGCGGGCACTGAAGCTTTCTTT. Amino acids: CASSRRGGAGTEAFF.

The J gene is TRBJ2-2, the V gene TRBV19, with 15 bases identical to TRBD2. The CDR3 is made up of 18 amino acids. Germline CDR1 reads LNHDA; CDR2 reads SQIVND (reference sequence). V lost 5 bases to trimming and J lost 5 bases; unmatched junction nucleotides: 9. CDR3 region: CASSPRTSGRALTGELFF. The CDR3, as DNA: TGTGCCAGTAGTCCCCGGACTAGCGGGAGGGCCCTAACCGGGGAGCTGTTTTTT.

The rearrangement joins TRBV2 to TRBJ1-1, with no clear D. The germline V gene encodes CDR1 SNHLY and CDR2 FYNNEI. With 7 bases removed from V and 0 bases from J, the gap between germline ends came to 3 bases. This CDR3 contains 11 residues. As DNA, the CDR3 is TGTGCCAGCACTCTGAACACTGAAGCTTTCTTT. Amino acid sequence: CASTLNTEAFF.

The chain couples TRBV11-2 to TRBJ2-7; 9 bases map to TRBD2. Trimming removed 5 bases from V and 6 bases from J; junction bases left unmatched: 11. Germline assignment: CDR1 SGHAT and CDR2 FQNNGV. This CDR3 spans 15 amino acids. Here the CDR3 reads CASSPTSGAFFEQYF. CDR3 nucleotides: TGTGCCAGCAGCCCGACTAGCGGAGCATTTTTCGAGCAGTACTTC. The full variable domain, completed using reference TRBV11-2 and TRBJ2-7, is EAGVAQSPRYKIIEKRQSVAFWCNPISGHATLYWYQQILGQGPKLLIQFQNNGVVDDSQLPKDRFSAERLKGVDSTLKIQPAKLEDSAVYLCASSPTSGAFFEQYFGPGTRLTVT.

V usage is TRBV7-2 and J usage is TRBJ1-1, with a possible D match to TRBD1 (6 bases). There are 14 residues in the CDR3. The V end was cut by 3 bases, the J end by 7 bases, with 15 bases between. The V gene's germline CDR1 is SGHTA and CDR2 FQGNSA. The DNA of the CDR3 is TGTGCCAGCAGCTTGGCTCAGGGGTTCGGTGAAGCTTTCTTT. As protein: CASSLAQGFGEAFF.

The V gene is TRBV6-1, the J gene TRBJ2-2; TRBD1 matches 9 bases. The CDR3 extends over 15 amino acids. Trimming at V came to 5 bases and at J to 5 bases, leaving 6 bases not matched to a gene. Germline V gene sequence: CDR1 MNHNS, CDR2 SASEGT. DNA for the CDR3: TGTGCCAGCAGTCGCGGGACAGGGTTAACCGGGGAGCTGTTTTTT. This encodes CASSRGTGLTGELFF.

This rearrangement joins TRBV28 to TRBJ2-7, with 11 bases lining up with TRBD1. The germline V gene encodes CDR1 MDHEN and CDR2 SYDVKM. V dropped 6 bases and J dropped 1; count of bases not matched to a gene: 2. This CDR3 has 14 amino acids. The CDR3 nucleotides read TGTGCCAGCAGCGGACAGGGGGCATCCTACGAGCAGTACTTC. It yields the protein CASSGQGASYEQYF.

V is TRBV13 and J is TRBJ2-2; 15 bases map to TRBD2. From germline, CDR1 is PRHDT and CDR2 FYEKMQ (reference sequence). The CDR3 is 17 amino acids. The J segment lost 5 bases and the V segment lost 5 bases, leaving 6 bases of the junction unmatched. This CDR3 reads CASSPRGLAGGTGELFF. The CDR3 DNA follows: TGTGCCAGCAGCCCCCGGGGACTAGCGGGAGGAACCGGGGAGCTGTTTTTT.

The chain's CDR3 is CSALTGSAQYF. The CDR3 nucleotides read TGCAGTGCATTGACAGGGAGCGCGCAGTATTTT. The chain has TRBV20-1 and TRBJ2-3; 7 bases match TRBD1. This CDR3 comprises 11 residues. J gave up 10 bases and V 6 bases, and 7 bases lay outside the gene matches. Germline V gives CDR1 DFQATT, CDR2 SNEGSKA (reference sequence).

V usage is TRBV4-1 and J usage is TRBJ2-2; D call uncertain. V lost 3 bases, J lost 1 base, and 12 bases lay in between. Germline V CDR1 and CDR2: MGHRA, YSYEKL. The CDR3 loop spans 16 amino acids. The CDR3 spells CASSHGSFRNTGELFF. CDR3 DNA sequence: TGCGCCAGCAGCCATGGTAGTTTCCGGAACACCGGGGAGCTGTTTTTT.

CDR3: CASSHTSGREETQYF. CDR3 sequence (DNA): TGTGCCAGCAGTCATACTAGCGGGAGAGAGGAGACCCAGTACTTC. V gene TRBV5-4 combines with J gene TRBJ2-5; 11 bases are a match to TRBD2. CDR3 length: 15 residues. J was trimmed by 5 bases and V by 5 bases; bases with no gene match: 8. Germline CDR1 reads SGHNT; CDR2 reads YYREEE (reference sequence).

Comments on this clone: A read error may account for a junction end that differs from germline. Other DNA sequences from this sample encode an identical CDR3 as well. This rearrangement joins TRBV18 to TRBJ2-3, with 10 positions matching TRBD1. This CDR3 comprises 17 residues. Germline V gene sequence: CDR1 KGHSH, CDR2 LQKENI. The DNA of the CDR3 is TGCGCCAGCTCACCACCAAACGGACAGGGGGAGGTGGATACGCAGTATTTT. The encoded protein is CASSPPNGQGEVDTQYF.

The chain carries TRBV19 and TRBJ1-3; D might be TRBD1 (5 bases). The V and J ends lost 1 base and 9 bases respectively, with 13 bases between them. From germline, CDR1 is LNHDA and CDR2 SQIVND (reference sequence). The CDR3 contains 14 residues. Here the CDR3 DNA reads TGTGCCAGTAGTATAGCCGGCCGGGACTTCACCATATATTTT. This codes for CASSIAGRDFTIYF.

The V and J genes are TRBV7-9 and TRBJ1-1; D might be TRBD1 (5 bases). Trimming cost V 7 bases and J 3 bases, with 15 bases left between them. Per the germline V gene, CDR1 is SEHNR and CDR2 is FQNEAQ (reference sequence). The CDR3 runs to 14 residues. For the CDR3, the DNA is TGTGCCAGCAACCCCGGGGGGTTCGACACTGAAGCTTTCTTT. Its protein product is CASNPGGFDTEAFF.

The chain recombines TRBV7-2 with TRBJ2-1, with a tentative D call TRBD1 (5 bases). Trimming cost V 6 bases and J 4 bases, with 10 bases left between them. The CDR3 extends over 13 amino acids. Germline lookup yields CDR1 SGHTA and CDR2 FQGNSA. CDR3 sequence reads: CASRGVGYNEQFF. The CDR3 DNA sequence: TGTGCCAGCAGAGGGGTCGGGTACAATGAGCAGTTCTTC.

The chain combines TRBV4-2 with TRBJ1-2; D not certain. V was pared by 6 bases and J by 5 bases, with 16 bases between. The CDR3 is 14 amino acids. The germline gives CDR1 LGHNA, CDR2 YNFKEQ. The CDR3 DNA follows: TGTGCCAGCAGTTCCGGGGTGGGCAGATATGGCTACACCTTC. It yields the protein CASSSGVGRYGYTF.

In nucleotides, the CDR3 is TGTGCCAGCAGCTTTGGTGACAGGGACGTGGGGACTGAAGCTTTCTTT. Translation gives CASSFGDRDVGTEAFF. The chain has TRBV5-6 and TRBJ1-1; TRBD1 matches at 7 bases. Trimming removed 2 bases from V and 5 bases from J; junction bases left unmatched: 12. Germline V lookup: CDR1 SGHDT, CDR2 YYEEEE. This CDR3 is 16 amino acids long.

CDR3 residues: CAIRDSGAPGGELFF. The CDR3 DNA reads TGTGCCATCAGAGATAGCGGGGCACCAGGCGGGGAGCTGTTTTTT. The V gene is TRBV10-3, the J gene TRBJ2-2; 8 nucleotides line up with TRBD2. Looked up from germline, CDR1 is ENHRY and CDR2 is SYGVKD. V lost 6 bases, J lost 7 bases, and 10 bases stayed unmatched. CDR3 length: 15 residues.

The chain recombines TRBV19 with TRBJ2-5; D may be TRBD2 (6 bases). From germline, CDR1 is LNHDA and CDR2 SQIVND (reference sequence). The CDR3 runs 13 residues. Deletions cut 5 bases from V and 3 bases from J, with 10 bases between. The CDR3 spells CASSPGLEETQYF. Written as DNA, the CDR3 is TGTGCCAGTAGTCCGGGACTGGAAGAGACCCAGTACTTC.